This TCR beta chain was retrieved from a study of post-analysis software for immune sequencing data. Study at large: Relapsing-remitting, secondary progressive and progressive-relapsing forms of multiple sclerosis all featured among disease courses. Whole-study findings and limits: Patients used about 5 TRBV segments, including TRBV5-6, TRBV5-1 and TRBV20-1, more often than controls.

Regarding this clonotype: The antigen remains unidentified.

The CDR3 spans 12 residues. V lost 4 bases to trimming and J lost 8 bases; unmatched junction nucleotides: 4. Germline CDR1 reads SQVTM; CDR2 reads ANQGSEA. Unique molecular identifiers were carried by the TCR beta cDNA libraries. TCRdb fed the PCR reads into MiXCR, producing one record per CDR3 protein. The data show roughly 700,000 distinct CDR3 sequences, 25% to 30% seen once. The V gene is TRBV29-1, the J gene TRBJ1-2; 10 bases agree with TRBD1. This receptor was identified in a girl aged 5-17 years with multiple sclerosis. The sequenced sample consisted of blood. CDR3 bases: TGCAGCGTTGGACAGGGGGCGAAAGGCTACACCTTC. Translated: CSVGQGAKGYTF.